Detailed here is one TCR beta chain. The data originate from a study of T cells in tumors after PD-1 blockade. About the research overall: Excluded were patients with checkpoint blockade, immunosuppressants, or radiotherapy or other anti-cancer therapy within 4 weeks. Blood samples averaged about 120,000 templates (range 24,679-257,772) and some 35,000 unique clonotypes.

The ends lost 6 bases at V and 0 bases at J; junction bases unmatched: 11. The CDR3 has 16 residues. CDR1 is MDHEN, CDR2 SYDVKM, per germline. Data came from immunoSEQ multiplex PCR; TCRdb stores just in-frame clones and leaves some out. The sample lists approximately 47,000 clones, more than 60% seen once, with 8.7% in the top ten. The material sequenced was PBMCs, taken before anti-PD-1 therapy. V usage is TRBV28 and J usage is TRBJ2-7; 7 bases agree with TRBD2. This receptor was obtained from a human donor with advanced basal cell or squamous cell carcinoma (not recorded which). The DNA for the CDR3 is TGTGCCAGCAGACCCTGGGCTGAGCGGGGCTCCTACGAGCAGTACTTC. The encoded protein is CASRPWAERGSYEQYF.